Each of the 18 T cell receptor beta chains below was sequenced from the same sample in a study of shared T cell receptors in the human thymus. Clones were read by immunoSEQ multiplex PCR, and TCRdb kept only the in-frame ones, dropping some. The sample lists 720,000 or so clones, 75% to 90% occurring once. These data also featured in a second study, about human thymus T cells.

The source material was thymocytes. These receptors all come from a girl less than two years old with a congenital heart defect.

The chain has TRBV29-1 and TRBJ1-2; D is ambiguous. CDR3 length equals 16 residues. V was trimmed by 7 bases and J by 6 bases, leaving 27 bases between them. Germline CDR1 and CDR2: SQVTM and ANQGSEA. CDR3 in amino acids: CSDGRAGDTLLDGYTF. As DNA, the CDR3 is TGCAGCGATGGGAGGGCAGGAGACACCTTACTCGATGGCTACACCTTC. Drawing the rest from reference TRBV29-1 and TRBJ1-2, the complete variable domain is SAVISQKPSRDICQRGTSLTIQCQVDSQVTMMFWYRQQPGQSLTLIATANQGSEATYESGFVIDKFPISRPNLTFSTLTVSNMSPEDSSIYLCSDGRAGDTLLDGYTFGSGTRLTVV.

CDR3 nucleotides: TGCGCCAGCAGCCAAGATATCCTGAAGAGATTTGGAGGGCGAGTACAAGAGACCCAGTACTTC. It specifies CASSQDILKRFGGRVQETQYF. V gene TRBV4-1 combines with J gene TRBJ2-5; tentatively, D is TRBD2 (6 bases). Germline assignment: CDR1 MGHRA and CDR2 YSYEKL. CDR3 length: 21 residues. V was trimmed by 0 bases and J by 2 bases, leaving 28 bases between them.

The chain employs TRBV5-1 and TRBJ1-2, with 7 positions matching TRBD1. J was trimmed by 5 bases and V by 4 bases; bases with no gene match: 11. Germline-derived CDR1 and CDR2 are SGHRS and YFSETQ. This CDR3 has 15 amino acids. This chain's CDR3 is CASSPKSTGQYGYTF. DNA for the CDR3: TGCGCCAGCAGCCCCAAATCGACAGGGCAGTATGGCTACACCTTC.

The CDR3 spells CASSLAHREIYGYTF. Written as DNA, the CDR3 is TGTGCCAGCAGCTTGGCCCACAGGGAAATCTATGGCTACACCTTC. The J gene is TRBJ1-2, the V gene TRBV5-6, with D tentatively TRBD1 (6 bases). The V gene lost 0 bases and the J gene lost 4 bases, with 13 bases spanning the gap. From germline, CDR1 is SGHDT and CDR2 YYEEEE. The length of the CDR3 is 15 residues.

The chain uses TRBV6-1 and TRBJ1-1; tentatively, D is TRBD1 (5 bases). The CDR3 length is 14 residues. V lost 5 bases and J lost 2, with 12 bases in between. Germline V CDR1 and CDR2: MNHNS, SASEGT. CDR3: CASSLLQGNTEAFF. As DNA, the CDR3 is TGTGCCAGCAGTCTACTCCAGGGAAACACTGAAGCTTTCTTT.

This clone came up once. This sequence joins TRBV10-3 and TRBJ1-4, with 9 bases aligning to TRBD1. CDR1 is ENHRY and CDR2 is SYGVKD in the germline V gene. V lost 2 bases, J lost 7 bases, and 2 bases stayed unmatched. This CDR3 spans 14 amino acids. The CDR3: CAISEAGQGEKLFF. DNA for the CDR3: TGTGCCATCAGTGAGGCGGGACAGGGTGAAAAACTGTTTTTT.

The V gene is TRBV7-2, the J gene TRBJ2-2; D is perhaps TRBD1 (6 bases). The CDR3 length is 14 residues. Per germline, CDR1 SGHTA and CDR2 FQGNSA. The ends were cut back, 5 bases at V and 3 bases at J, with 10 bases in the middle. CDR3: CASSLGQYTGELFF. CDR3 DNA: TGTGCCAGCAGCCTTGGACAGTACACCGGGGAGCTGTTTTTT.

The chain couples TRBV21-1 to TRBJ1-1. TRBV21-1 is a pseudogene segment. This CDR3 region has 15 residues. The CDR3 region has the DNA TGTGCCAGCAGCAAATCGGGCGGGGCGAACACTGAAGCTTTCTTT. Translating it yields CASSKSGGANTEAFF.

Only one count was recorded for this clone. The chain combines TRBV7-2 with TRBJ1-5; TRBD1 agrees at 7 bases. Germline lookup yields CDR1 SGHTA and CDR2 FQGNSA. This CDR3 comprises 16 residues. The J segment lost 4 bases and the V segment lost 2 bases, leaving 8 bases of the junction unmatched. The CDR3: CASSLNVRQGNQPQHF. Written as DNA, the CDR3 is TGTGCCAGCAGCTTAAATGTAAGACAGGGAAATCAGCCCCAGCATTTT. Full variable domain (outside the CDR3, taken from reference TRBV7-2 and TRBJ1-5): GAGVSQSPSNKVTEKGKDVELRCDPISGHTALYWYRQSLGQGLEFLIYFQGNSAPDKSGLPSDRFSAERTGGSVSTLTIQRTQQEDSAVYLCASSLNVRQGNQPQHFGDGTRLSIL.

The DNA for the CDR3 is TGTGCCAGCAGCCCACCTAGAGGGTCTAGCACAGATACGCAGTATTTT. Its translation: CASSPPRGSSTDTQYF. The chain recombines TRBV11-2 with TRBJ2-3; D is perhaps TRBD2 (5 bases). Germline loops: CDR1 SGHAT, CDR2 FQNNGV. There are 16 residues in the CDR3. The V end lost 5 bases, the J end lost 0 bases, and 15 bases lay between the germline ends.

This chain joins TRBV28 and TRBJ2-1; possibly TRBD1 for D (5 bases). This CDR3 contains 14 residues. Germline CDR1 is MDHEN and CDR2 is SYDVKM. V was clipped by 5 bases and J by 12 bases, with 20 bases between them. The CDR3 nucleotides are TGTGCCAGCAGTCTCTGGACACGCGCCGATAGGCAGTTCTTC. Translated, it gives CASSLWTRADRQFF.

The CDR3 loop is CASSLARDRSIYGYTF. The CDR3 nucleotides read TGCGCCAGCAGCTTGGCGAGGGACAGGTCGATCTATGGCTACACCTTC. V is TRBV5-1 and J is TRBJ1-2; 8 bases agree with TRBD1. J was trimmed by 4 bases and V by 0 bases; bases with no gene match: 8. The germline gives CDR1 SGHRS, CDR2 YFSETQ. There are 16 residues in the CDR3. Together with reference TRBV5-1 and TRBJ1-2, the CDR3 gives the full variable domain: KAGVTQTPRYLIKTRGQQVTLSCSPISGHRSVSWYQQTPGQGLQFLFEYFSETQRNKGNFPGRFSGRQFSNSRSEMNVSTLELGDSALYLCASSLARDRSIYGYTFGSGTRLTVV.

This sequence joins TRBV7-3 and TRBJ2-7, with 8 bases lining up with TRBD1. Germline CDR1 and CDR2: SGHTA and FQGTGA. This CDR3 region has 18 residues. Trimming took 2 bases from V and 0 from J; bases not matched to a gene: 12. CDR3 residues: CASSLGRQGNMGSYEQYF. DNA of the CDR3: TGTGCCAGCAGCTTAGGTCGACAGGGGAACATGGGCTCCTACGAGCAGTACTTC.

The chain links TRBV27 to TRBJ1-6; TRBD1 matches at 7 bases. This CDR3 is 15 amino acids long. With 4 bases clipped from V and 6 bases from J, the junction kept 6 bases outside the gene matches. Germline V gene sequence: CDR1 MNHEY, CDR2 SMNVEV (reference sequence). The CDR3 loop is CASSSLQGRNSPLHF. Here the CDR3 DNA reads TGTGCCAGCAGTTCCCTACAGGGGCGTAATTCACCCCTCCACTTT.

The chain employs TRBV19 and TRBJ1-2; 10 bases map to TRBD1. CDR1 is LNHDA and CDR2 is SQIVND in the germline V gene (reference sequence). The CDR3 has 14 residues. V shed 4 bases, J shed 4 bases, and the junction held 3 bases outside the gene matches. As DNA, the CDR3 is TGTGCCAGTAGTACAGGGACAGGGGCCTATGGCTACACCTTC. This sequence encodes CASSTGTGAYGYTF.

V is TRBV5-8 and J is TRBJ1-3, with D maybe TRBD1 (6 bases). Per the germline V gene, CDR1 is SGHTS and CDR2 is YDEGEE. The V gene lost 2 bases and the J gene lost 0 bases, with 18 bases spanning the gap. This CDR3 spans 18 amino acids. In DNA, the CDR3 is TGTGCCAGCAGCTTTTTCTACTTACAGGGTGGCTCTGGAAACACCATATATTTT. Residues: CASSFFYLQGGSGNTIYF.

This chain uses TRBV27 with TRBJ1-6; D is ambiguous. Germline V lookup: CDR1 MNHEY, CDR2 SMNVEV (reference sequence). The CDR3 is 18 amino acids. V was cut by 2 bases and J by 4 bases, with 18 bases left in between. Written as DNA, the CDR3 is TGTGCCAGCAGTTTACGTGGGCGGAGGTATAGGTATAATTCACCCCTCCACTTT. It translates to CASSLRGRRYRYNSPLHF.

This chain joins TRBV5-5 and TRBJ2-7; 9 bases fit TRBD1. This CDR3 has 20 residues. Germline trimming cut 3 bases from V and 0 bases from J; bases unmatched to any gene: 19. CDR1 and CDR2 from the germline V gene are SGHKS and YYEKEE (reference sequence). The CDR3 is CASSSCPNTQGACSSYEQYF. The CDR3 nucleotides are TGTGCCAGCAGCTCGTGCCCCAACACACAGGGGGCCTGTAGCTCCTACGAGCAGTACTTC.